One T cell receptor beta chain is described in this entry. Antigen unknown. The TCRbeta library was prepared with unique molecular identifiers. Each CDR3 protein is one row after TCRdb ran MiXCR on the PCR reads. The data show more than 90,000 distinct CDR3 sequences, with 10% seen just once and less than 40% held by the top ten. Deletions cut 4 bases from V and 4 bases from J, with 7 bases between. Germline values: CDR1 ENHRY, CDR2 SYGVKD. This CDR3 has 12 residues. The data belong to a study of T-cell reconstitution after alpha-beta-depleted transplantation in children. Study-wide points: The main origin of T-cell counts and diversity one year after transplant was newly produced T cells. Some patients owed their high day-60 TCRbeta diversity to surviving recipient T cells and thymic progenitors.

The chain carries TRBV10-3 and TRBJ1-2; no reliable D call. The sequence came from a boy aged 2 to 9 with acute lymphoblastic leukemia, due to receive a stem cell transplant. This material consisted of PBMCs, taken before TCRalphabeta/CD19-depleted stem cell transplant. The CDR3 region is CAISGQSYGYTF. The CDR3 region has the DNA TGTGCCATCAGTGGGCAGAGCTATGGCTACACCTTC.